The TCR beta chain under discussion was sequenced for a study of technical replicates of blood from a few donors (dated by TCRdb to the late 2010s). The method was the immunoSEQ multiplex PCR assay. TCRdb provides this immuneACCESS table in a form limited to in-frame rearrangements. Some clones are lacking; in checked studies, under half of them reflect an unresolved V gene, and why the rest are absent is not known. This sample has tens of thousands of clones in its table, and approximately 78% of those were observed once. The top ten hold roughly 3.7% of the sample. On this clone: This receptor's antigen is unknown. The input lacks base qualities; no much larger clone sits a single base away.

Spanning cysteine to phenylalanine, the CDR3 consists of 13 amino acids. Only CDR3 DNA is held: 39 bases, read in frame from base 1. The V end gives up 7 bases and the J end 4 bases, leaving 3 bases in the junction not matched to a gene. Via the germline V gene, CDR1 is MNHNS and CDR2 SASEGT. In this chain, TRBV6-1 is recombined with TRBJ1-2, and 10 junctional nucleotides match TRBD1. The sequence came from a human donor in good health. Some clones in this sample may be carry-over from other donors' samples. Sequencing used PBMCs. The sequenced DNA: TGTGCCAGCATAGGGACAGGGGCCTATGGCTACACCTTC. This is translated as CASIGTGAYGYTF.